This T cell receptor beta chain comes out of a study of shared clonotypes between healthy human individuals. Study-level findings and limits: Only blood underwent sampling, and tissue repertoires likely differ.

CDR1 and CDR2 (germline): MDHEN, SYDVKM. CDR3 size: 14 residues. Trimming cost V 6 bases and J 1 base, with 10 bases left between them. In this sample, this clone turned up once. Its antigen is undetermined. Clones were sequenced by immunoSEQ multiplex PCR, and TCRdb holds only the in-frame ones, with some missing. This sample carries roughly 2,300,000 clones, around 92% of them seen once, and the ten largest clones take roughly 0.34%. J is TRBJ2-4 and V is TRBV28; D not certain. The sequenced sample was naive CD4+ T cells from PBMCs. Subset defined: CD45RA+ positively selected. The receptor was derived from a man aged 18 to 30 in good health. Some clones in this sample may be carry-over from other donors' samples. CDR3 DNA sequence: TGTGCCAGCAGCCCGGTTGGGGCCAAAAACATTCAGTACTTC. It is translated as CASSPVGAKNIQYF.